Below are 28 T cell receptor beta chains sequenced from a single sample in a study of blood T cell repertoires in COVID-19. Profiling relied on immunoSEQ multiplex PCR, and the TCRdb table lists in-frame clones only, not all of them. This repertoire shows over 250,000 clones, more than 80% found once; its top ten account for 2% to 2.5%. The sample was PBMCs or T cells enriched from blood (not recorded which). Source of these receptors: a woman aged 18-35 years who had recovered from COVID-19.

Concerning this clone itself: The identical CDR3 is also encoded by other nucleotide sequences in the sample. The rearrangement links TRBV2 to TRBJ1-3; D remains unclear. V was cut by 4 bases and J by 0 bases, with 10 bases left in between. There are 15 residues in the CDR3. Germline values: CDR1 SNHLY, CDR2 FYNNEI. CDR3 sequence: CASSGGGNSGNTIYF. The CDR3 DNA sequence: TGTGCCAGCAGTGGTGGAGGAAACTCTGGAAACACCATATATTTT.

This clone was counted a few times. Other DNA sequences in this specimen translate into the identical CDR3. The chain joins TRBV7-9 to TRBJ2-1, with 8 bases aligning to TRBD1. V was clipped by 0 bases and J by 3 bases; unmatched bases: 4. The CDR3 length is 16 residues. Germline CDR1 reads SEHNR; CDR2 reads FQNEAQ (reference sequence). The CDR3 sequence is CASSLASGGSYNEQFF. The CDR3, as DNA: TGTGCCAGCAGCTTAGCGTCAGGGGGCAGCTACAATGAGCAGTTCTTC.

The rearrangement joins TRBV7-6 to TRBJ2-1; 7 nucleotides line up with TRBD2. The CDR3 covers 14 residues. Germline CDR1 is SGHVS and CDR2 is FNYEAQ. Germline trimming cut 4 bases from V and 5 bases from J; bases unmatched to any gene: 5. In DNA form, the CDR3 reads TGTGCCAGCAGCTATTCTAGCGGAGACAATGAGCAGTTCTTC. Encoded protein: CASSYSSGDNEQFF.

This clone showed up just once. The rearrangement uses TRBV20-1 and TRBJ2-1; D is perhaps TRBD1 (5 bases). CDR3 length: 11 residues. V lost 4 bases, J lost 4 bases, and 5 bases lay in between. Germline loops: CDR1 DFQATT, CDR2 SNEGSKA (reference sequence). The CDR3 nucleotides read TGCAGTGCTAAGGGGTACAATGAGCAGTTCTTC. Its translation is CSAKGYNEQFF.

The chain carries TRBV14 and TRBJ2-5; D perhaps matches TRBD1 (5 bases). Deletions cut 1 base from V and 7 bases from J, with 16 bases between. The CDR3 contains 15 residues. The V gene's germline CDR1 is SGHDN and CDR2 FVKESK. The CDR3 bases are TGTGCCAGCAGCCAAGGGGGCAGTTGGGCAAGGACCCAGTACTTC. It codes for CASSQGGSWARTQYF.

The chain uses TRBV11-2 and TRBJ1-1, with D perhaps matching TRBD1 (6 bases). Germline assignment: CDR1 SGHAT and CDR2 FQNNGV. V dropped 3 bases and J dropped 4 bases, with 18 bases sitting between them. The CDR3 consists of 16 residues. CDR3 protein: CASSFRDRGGVTEAFF. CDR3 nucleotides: TGTGCCAGCAGCTTTCGGGACCGCGGGGGCGTCACTGAAGCTTTCTTT.

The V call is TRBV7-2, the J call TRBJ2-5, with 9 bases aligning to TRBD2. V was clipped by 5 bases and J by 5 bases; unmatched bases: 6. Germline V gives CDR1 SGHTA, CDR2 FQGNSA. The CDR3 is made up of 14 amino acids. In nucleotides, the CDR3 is TGTGCCAGCAGCCTTAGCGGGGGATCTGAGACCCAGTACTTC. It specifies CASSLSGGSETQYF.

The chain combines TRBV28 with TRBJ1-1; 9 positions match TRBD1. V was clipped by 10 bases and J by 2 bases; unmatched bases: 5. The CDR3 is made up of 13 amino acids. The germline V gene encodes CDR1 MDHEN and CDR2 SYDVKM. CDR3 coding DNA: TGTGCCACCCTGACAGGGGGAAACACTGAAGCTTTCTTT. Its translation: CATLTGGNTEAFF.

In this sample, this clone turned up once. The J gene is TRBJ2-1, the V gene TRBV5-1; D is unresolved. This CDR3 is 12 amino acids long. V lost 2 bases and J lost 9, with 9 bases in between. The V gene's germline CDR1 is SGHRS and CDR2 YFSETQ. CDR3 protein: CASSFNYGEQFF. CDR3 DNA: TGCGCCAGCAGCTTCAACTACGGTGAGCAGTTCTTC.

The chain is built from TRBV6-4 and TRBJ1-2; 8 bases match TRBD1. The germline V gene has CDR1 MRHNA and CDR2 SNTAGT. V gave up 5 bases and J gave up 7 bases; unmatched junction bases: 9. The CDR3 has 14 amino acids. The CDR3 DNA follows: TGTGCCAGCAGTCAACAGGGGGGGGAAGGTGGCTACACCTTC. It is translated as CASSQQGGEGGYTF.

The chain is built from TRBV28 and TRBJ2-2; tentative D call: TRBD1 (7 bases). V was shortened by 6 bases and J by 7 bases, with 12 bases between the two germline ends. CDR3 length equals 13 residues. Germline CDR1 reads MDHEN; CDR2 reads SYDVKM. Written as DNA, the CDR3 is TGTGCCAGCAGCACAGGGGAGGTCGGGGAGCTGTTTTTT. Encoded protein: CASSTGEVGELFF.

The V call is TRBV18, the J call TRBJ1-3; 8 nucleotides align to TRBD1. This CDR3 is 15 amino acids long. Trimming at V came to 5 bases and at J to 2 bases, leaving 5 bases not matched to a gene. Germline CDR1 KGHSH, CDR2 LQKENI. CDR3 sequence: CASSLQGVAGNTIYF. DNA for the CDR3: TGTGCCAGCTCATTACAGGGGGTTGCTGGAAACACCATATATTTT.

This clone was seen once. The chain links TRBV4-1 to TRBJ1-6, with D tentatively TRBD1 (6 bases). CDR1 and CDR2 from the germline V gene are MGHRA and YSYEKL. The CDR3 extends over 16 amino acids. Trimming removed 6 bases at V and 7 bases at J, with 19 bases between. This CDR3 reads CASRNGGGSGNSPLHF. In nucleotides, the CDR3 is TGCGCCAGCAGAAACGGGGGGGGCTCTGGAAATTCACCCCTCCACTTT.

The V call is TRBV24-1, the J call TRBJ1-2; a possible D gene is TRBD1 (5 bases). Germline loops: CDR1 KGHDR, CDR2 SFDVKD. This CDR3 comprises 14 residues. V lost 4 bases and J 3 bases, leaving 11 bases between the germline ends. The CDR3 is CATSDETAYYGYTF. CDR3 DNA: TGTGCCACCAGTGACGAGACAGCCTACTATGGCTACACCTTC.

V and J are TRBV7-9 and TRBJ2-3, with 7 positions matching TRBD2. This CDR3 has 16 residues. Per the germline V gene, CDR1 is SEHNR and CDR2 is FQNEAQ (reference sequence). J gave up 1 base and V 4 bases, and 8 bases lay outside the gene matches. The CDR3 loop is CASSWGTAGGTDTQYF. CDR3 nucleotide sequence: TGTGCCAGCAGCTGGGGGACTGCGGGGGGCACAGATACGCAGTATTTT.

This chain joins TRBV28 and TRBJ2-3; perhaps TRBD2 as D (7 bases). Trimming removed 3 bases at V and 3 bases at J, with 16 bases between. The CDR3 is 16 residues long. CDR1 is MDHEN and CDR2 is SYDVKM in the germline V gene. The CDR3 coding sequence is TGTGCCAGCAGTTTCTCGGGCAGGGGAGGGACAGATACGCAGTATTTT. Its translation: CASSFSGRGGTDTQYF.

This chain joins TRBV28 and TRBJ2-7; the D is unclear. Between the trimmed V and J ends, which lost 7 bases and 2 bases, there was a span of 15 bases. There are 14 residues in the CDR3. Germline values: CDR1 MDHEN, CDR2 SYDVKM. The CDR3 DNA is TGTGCCAGCACTCCAGATCCTGTGACCTACGAGCAGTACTTC. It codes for CASTPDPVTYEQYF. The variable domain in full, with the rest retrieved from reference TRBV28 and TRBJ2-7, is DVKVTQSSRYLVKRTGEKVFLECVQDMDHENMFWYRQDPGLGLRLIYFSYDVKMKEKGDIPEGYSVSREKKERFSLILESASTNQTSMYLCASTPDPVTYEQYFGPGTRLTVT.

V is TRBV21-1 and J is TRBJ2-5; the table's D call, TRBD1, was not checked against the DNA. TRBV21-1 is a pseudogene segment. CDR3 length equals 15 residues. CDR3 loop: CASSKLRGPQETQYF. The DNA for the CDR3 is TGTGCCAGCAGCAAATTAAGGGGGCCCCAAGAGACCCAGTACTTC.

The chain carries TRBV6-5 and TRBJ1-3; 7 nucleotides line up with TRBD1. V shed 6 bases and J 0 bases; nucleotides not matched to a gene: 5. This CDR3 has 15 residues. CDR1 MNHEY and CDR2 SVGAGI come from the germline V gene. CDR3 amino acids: CASSVGTASGNTIYF. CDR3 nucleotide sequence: TGTGCCAGCAGCGTTGGGACAGCCTCTGGAAACACCATATATTTT.

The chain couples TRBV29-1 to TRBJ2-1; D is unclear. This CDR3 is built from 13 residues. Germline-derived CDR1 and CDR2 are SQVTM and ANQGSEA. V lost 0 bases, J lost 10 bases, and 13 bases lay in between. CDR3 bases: TGCAGCGTTGAAGAAACGGAGACGGAGGAGCAGTTCTTC. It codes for CSVEETETEEQFF.

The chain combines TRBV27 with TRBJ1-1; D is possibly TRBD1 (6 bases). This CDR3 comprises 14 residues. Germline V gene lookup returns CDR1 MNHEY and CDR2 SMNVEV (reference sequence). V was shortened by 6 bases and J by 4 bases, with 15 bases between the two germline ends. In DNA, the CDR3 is TGTGCCAGCAGCCACCCGCAGGGGACCACTGAAGCTTTCTTT. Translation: CASSHPQGTTEAFF.

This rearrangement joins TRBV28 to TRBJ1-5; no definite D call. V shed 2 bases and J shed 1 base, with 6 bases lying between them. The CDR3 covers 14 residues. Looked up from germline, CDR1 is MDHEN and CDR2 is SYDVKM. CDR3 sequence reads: CASSLTLSNQPQHF. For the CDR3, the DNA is TGTGCCAGCAGTTTAACTTTGAGCAATCAGCCCCAGCATTTT. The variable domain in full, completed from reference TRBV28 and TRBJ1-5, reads DVKVTQSSRYLVKRTGEKVFLECVQDMDHENMFWYRQDPGLGLRLIYFSYDVKMKEKGDIPEGYSVSREKKERFSLILESASTNQTSMYLCASSLTLSNQPQHFGDGTRLSIL.

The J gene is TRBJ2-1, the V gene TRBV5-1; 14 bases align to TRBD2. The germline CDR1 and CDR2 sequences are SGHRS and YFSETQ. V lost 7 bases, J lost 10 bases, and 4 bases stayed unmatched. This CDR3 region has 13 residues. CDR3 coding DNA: TGCGCCAGCGGACTAGCGGGGGGTAGCGAGCAGTTCTTC. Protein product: CASGLAGGSEQFF.

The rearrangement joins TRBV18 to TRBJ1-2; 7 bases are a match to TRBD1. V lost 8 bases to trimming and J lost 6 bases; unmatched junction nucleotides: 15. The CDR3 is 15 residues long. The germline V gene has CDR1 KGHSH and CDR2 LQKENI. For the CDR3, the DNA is TGTGCCAGCACCCCTTCACAGGGGATGGGGGATGGCTACACCTTC. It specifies CASTPSQGMGDGYTF.

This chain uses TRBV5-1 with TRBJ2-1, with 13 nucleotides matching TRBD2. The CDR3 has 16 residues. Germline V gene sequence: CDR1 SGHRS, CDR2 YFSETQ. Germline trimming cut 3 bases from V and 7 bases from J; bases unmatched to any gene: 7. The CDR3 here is CASSWGTSGGANEQFF. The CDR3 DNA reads TGCGCCAGCAGCTGGGGTACTAGCGGGGGGGCGAATGAGCAGTTCTTC.

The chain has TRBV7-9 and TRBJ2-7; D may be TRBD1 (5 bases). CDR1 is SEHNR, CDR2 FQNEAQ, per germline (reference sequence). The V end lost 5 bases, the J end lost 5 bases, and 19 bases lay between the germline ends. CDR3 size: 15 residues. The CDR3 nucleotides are TGTGCCAGCAGCCCTCAAGGCAGGGTAATCAACGAGCAGTACTTC. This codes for CASSPQGRVINEQYF.

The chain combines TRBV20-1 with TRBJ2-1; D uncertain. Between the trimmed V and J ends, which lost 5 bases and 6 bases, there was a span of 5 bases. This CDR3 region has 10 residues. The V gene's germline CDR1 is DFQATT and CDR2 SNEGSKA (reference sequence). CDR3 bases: TGCAGTGCTGGCAGCAATGAGCAGTTCTTC. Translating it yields CSAGSNEQFF.

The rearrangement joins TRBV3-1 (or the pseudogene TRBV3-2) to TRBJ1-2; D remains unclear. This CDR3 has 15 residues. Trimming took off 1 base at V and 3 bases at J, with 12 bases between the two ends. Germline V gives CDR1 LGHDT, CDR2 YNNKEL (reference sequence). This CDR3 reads CASSQVVKADYGYTF. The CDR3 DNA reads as TGTGCCAGCAGCCAAGTGGTGAAAGCGGACTATGGCTACACCTTC.